Listed below are T cell receptor beta chains from one sample, sequenced in a study of control samples from healthy donors and cancer patients. Clones were read by immunoSEQ multiplex PCR, and TCRdb kept only the in-frame ones, dropping some. The sample consists of approximately 180,000 clones, more than 90% of them appearing once. What was sequenced was blood. All receptors derive from a woman aged 40-49 years in good health. Both conserved end residues are part of each CDR3. Expanded clones are given a class, and other clones once, few, many or no size at all.

NA | TRBV7-9 | CASSLQGEGISPLHF
once | TRBV5-1 | CASSFTGIWQETQYF
NA | TRBV10-3 | CAISGGPSEKLFF
NA | TRBV6-6 | CASSYPGQVGNEQYF
NA | TRBV5-6 | CASSLGTGRNYTF
once | TRBV27 | CASSLQGRWDGYTF
NA | TRBV3-1/TRBV3-2 | CASSLAQYNEQFF
once | TRBV27 | CASSLEGRAREQYF
NA | TRBV3-1/TRBV3-2 | CASSPETTAAYEQYF
NA | TRBV27 | CASSFTTFSEQYF
few | TRBV5-1 | CASSLDLGAATNEKLFF
NA | TRBV5-5 | CASSPNDRETTGELFF
NA | TRBV14 | CASSQGLRTGGYTF
NA | TRBV4-1 | CASSQDLGPFANTGELFF
few | TRBV28 | CASSHFTLQGWGDTQYF
NA | TRBV9 | CASSVGGRVVGETQYF
NA | TRBV6-5 | CASRPQGIKNSPLHF
NA | TRBV5-4 | CASSPEGWTEAFF
NA | TRBV19 | CASSIRTDTQYF
NA | TRBV7-8 | CASSSYSLGGGEKLFF
once | TRBV12-3/TRBV12-4 | CASAQGTQPQHF
NA | TRBV19 | CASSNRENEKLFF
once | TRBV5-1 | CASSRDSPYNEQFF
NA | TRBV5-8 | CASSRTPHTEAFF
NA | TRBV15 | CATSRAREDRDTQYF
few | TRBV6-1 | CASSEEPPLFGTGLTGELFF
NA | TRBV12-2 | CASRFETSGVSAPRVGSYEQYF
NA | TRBV2 | CASRDRGPEQYF
NA | TRBV21-1 | CASSNHSYEQYF
NA | TRBV5-1 | CASSLEGLAGILSTDTQYF
NA | TRBV4-2 | CASSQGSLGTSGYNEQFF
NA | TRBV5-5 | CASSSQGYNEQFF
NA | TRBV5-1 | CASSLQGSMNTEAFF
NA | TRBV9 | CASSRGTSYEGELFF
few | TRBV14 | CASSPQQGGSETQYF
NA | TRBV28 | CASRPRTVNSGNTIYF
NA | TRBV6-1 | CASSERNTPNYGYTF
NA | TRBV11-2 | CASSLWDRFGANEKLFF
once | TRBV7-3 | CASSFRGGSGELFF
NA | TRBV6-5 | CASSYPGGDEQYF
NA | TRBV5-1 | CASSPTNKTFTVNYGYTF
NA | TRBV7-8 | CASSMTRDGLYEQYF
NA | TRBV5-1 | CASSPGTDAYNSPLHF
NA | TRBV12-3/TRBV12-4 | CASMRVGTQYF
NA | TRBV7-9 | CASSRQGVYIESPLHF
NA | TRBV5-1 | CASSSSGGADTQYF
NA | TRBV6-2/TRBV6-3 | CASSYSWVAGGSEQFF
NA | TRBV5-4 | CASSAELAGNNYNEQFF
NA | TRBV20-1 | CSADAGPEAFF
NA | TRBV18 | CASSPGTGTFRTEAFF
once | TRBV6-5 | CASTPGWEAFF